This T cell receptor (beta chain) is from a study of spatial heterogeneity in lung cancer. Sample time point: blood at routine non-recurrence follow-up after resection. Unsorted whole RNA of tumor, nontumor lung or frozen PBMC was sequenced. In TCRdb, the 5' RACE reads were re-called with MiXCR into one record per CDR3 protein. This sample carries around 120,000 distinct CDR3 sequences, over 9% of them seen once, and the ten largest clones take roughly 15%. Trimming took 10 bases from V and 12 from J, leaving 21 bases between them. The germline V gene has CDR1 KGHDR and CDR2 SFDVKD. The CDR3 runs 13 residues. This clonotype was picked up a small number of times.

V usage is TRBV24-1 and J usage is TRBJ2-1; maybe TRBD2 (6 bases). Sequences were derived from PBMCs, sampled at follow-up. The source of this sequence is a male donor with early-stage non-small cell lung cancer. The DNA of the CDR3 is TGTGCCACTGAAGGCGGGGCACGCGGTTTGCAGTTCTTC. This sequence encodes CATEGGARGLQFF.